The 18 T cell receptor beta chains below all came from one sample that was sequenced in a study of T cells in Graves' hyperthyroidism and ophthalmopathy. Researchers amplified the TCR beta CDR3 regions from RNA transcripts. With the HTBI primer set, the TCR CDR3 went through a first round of RT-PCR. TCRdb recomputed calls from the multiplex PCR reads with MiXCR, one row per CDR3 protein. Of about 710,000 distinct CDR3 sequences detected, approximately 16% appear once; the ten largest clones hold around 7.7%. The sample taken for sequencing was blood. The origin of the receptors is a man aged 18 to 30 with Graves' hyperthyroidism.

This clonotype came up many times. The chain is built from TRBV30 and TRBJ2-3, with 11 nucleotides matching TRBD2. CDR3 length: 14 amino acids. Germline assignment: CDR1 GTSNPN and CDR2 SVGIG (reference sequence). CDR3 DNA sequence: TGTGCTTCGGCTAGCGGGAGGACCGCAGATACGCAGTATTTT. This gives the protein CASASGRTADTQYF.

This clonotype was observed a handful of times. One junction end disagrees with the germline gene, perhaps due to a read error. The chain is built from TRBV29-1 and TRBJ1-2; possible D gene TRBD1, 6 bases. Per germline, CDR1 SQVTM and CDR2 ANQGSEA. This CDR3 comprises 14 residues. Here the CDR3 reads CSIEVPRGDYGYTF. Written as DNA, the CDR3 is TGCAGCATTGAAGTCCCCAGGGGAGACTATGGCTACACCTTC. The full variable domain, its missing parts supplied by reference TRBV29-1 and TRBJ1-2, is SAVISQKPSRDICQRGTSLTIQCQVDSQVTMMFWYRQQPGQSLTLIATANQGSEATYESGFVIDKFPISRPNLTFSTLTVSNMSPEDSSIYLCSIEVPRGDYGYTFGSGTRLTVV.

This clonotype was seen many times. The chain recombines TRBV20-1 with TRBJ1-2; TRBD1 might be the D (6 bases). There are 14 residues in the CDR3. V was pared by 1 base and J by 4 bases, with 13 bases between. Germline CDR1 is DFQATT and CDR2 is SNEGSKA (reference sequence). In nucleotides, the CDR3 is TGCAGTGCTAGAGGGGACATGAGAACCTATGGCTACACCTTC. Protein sequence: CSARGDMRTYGYTF.

This clonotype has more than one count but fewer than ten. The V gene is TRBV29-1, the J gene TRBJ2-3; D might be TRBD2 (5 bases). Germline loops: CDR1 SQVTM, CDR2 ANQGSEA. V lost 4 bases, J lost 2 bases, and 10 bases lay in between. The CDR3 length is 13 residues. DNA for the CDR3: TGCAGCGTTGGACTACATCCCACAGATACGCAGTATTTT. Amino acid sequence: CSVGLHPTDTQYF.

This clonotype was seen once. This rearrangement joins TRBV15 to TRBJ1-3; D gene unclear. Germline loops: CDR1 LNHNV, CDR2 YYDKDF (reference sequence). Trimming cost V 5 bases and J 2 bases, with 10 bases left between them. This CDR3 contains 14 residues. The CDR3 DNA is TGTGCCACCAGCCAGGTTGGAACTGGAAACACCATATATTTT. This gives the protein CATSQVGTGNTIYF.

The chain joins TRBV7-2 to TRBJ2-1, with TRBD2 matching 11 bases. This CDR3 is 14 amino acids long. The germline V gene has CDR1 SGHTA and CDR2 FQGNSA. J gave up 9 bases and V 4 bases, and 5 bases lay outside the gene matches. CDR3 protein: CASSSSLAGVEQFF. CDR3 in DNA: TGTGCCAGCAGCTCCTCACTAGCGGGAGTTGAGCAGTTCTTC.

The rearrangement uses TRBV6-1 and TRBJ2-1; 8 bases match TRBD1. Per the germline V gene, CDR1 is MNHNS and CDR2 is SASEGT. This CDR3 spans 19 amino acids. Trimming at V came to 5 bases and at J to 4 bases, leaving 19 bases not matched to a gene. CDR3 DNA: TGTGCCAGCAGTCTTAGGACAGGGTTTGGGCCTAACGGGTACAATGAGCAGTTCTTC. It encodes CASSLRTGFGPNGYNEQFF.

This clonotype was seen a few times. The rearrangement joins TRBV11-2 to TRBJ2-1; D unclear. Trimming cost V 8 bases and J 6 bases, with 8 bases left between them. The V gene's germline CDR1 is SGHAT and CDR2 FQNNGV. The CDR3 is 11 residues long. CDR3 nucleotide sequence: TGTGCCAGCGCTGGCGCCAATGAGCAGTTCTTC. Translating it yields CASAGANEQFF.

The J gene is TRBJ2-3, the V gene TRBV29-1; D gene unclear. V was trimmed by 7 bases and J by 2 bases, leaving 13 bases between them. The CDR3 contains 13 residues. From germline, CDR1 is SQVTM and CDR2 ANQGSEA. DNA for the CDR3: TGCAGCGCTAGACCTTTCAACACAGATACGCAGTATTTT. Amino acids: CSARPFNTDTQYF.

Remarks on this clonotype: Being one base from a much bigger clone, this may be a read error. The chain links TRBV28 to TRBJ2-1; D is unresolved. This CDR3 has 16 residues. The germline CDR1 and CDR2 sequences are MDHEN and SYDVKM. The CDR3 protein is CVSSPPPRPSRNEQFF. The CDR3 nucleotides read TGTGTCAGCAGTCCCCCCCCCCGACCCTCGAGGAATGAGCAGTTCTTC.

The chain recombines TRBV10-3 with TRBJ2-7; no reliable D call. Germline V CDR1 and CDR2: ENHRY, SYGVKD. This CDR3 is built from 13 residues. With 0 bases removed from V and 5 bases from J, the gap between germline ends came to 8 bases. CDR3 loop: CAISESVGDEQYF. The CDR3 DNA reads as TGTGCCATCAGTGAGTCGGTTGGGGACGAGCAGTACTTC.

The V gene is TRBV2, the J gene TRBJ2-3, with a tentative D call TRBD1 (6 bases). V gave up 4 bases and J gave up 0 bases, with 11 bases separating them. The CDR3 is 15 residues long. Germline CDR1 SNHLY, CDR2 FYNNEI. CDR3 sequence (DNA): TGTGCCAGCAGTGTTGGCAGGGGCAGCACAGATACGCAGTATTTT. Its protein is CASSVGRGSTDTQYF.

Note on this clonotype: This may stem from a read error, because a much larger clone lies one nucleotide away. This sequence joins TRBV2 and TRBJ2-2, with D possibly being TRBD2 (5 bases). Germline CDR1 reads SNHLY; CDR2 reads FYNNEI. The CDR3 runs to 15 residues. The CDR3 protein is CASNSGGPNAGELFF. The CDR3 DNA reads as TGTGCCAGCAACAGCGGAGGACCGAACGCCGGGGAGCTGTTTTTT.

Notes on this clonotype: Since a much larger clone is just one base distant, this may be a read error. The chain joins TRBV29-1 to TRBJ2-7; TRBD1 is a possible D gene (5 bases). Germline V gene data show CDR1 as SQVTM and CDR2 as ANQGSEA. The CDR3 sequence is 12 residues long. Trimming stripped 4 bases from V and 2 bases from J, with 9 bases between. The CDR3 DNA reads TGCAGCGTTGGGGGCCTTCCCTACGAGCAGTACTTC. Its protein product is CSVGGLPYEQYF.

This clonotype was detected a few times. The chain is built from TRBV6-1 and TRBJ2-7; D unclear. The germline V gene encodes CDR1 MNHNS and CDR2 SASEGT. CDR3 size: 12 residues. V was pared by 6 bases and J by 3 bases, with 9 bases between. This CDR3 is CASRQSLYEQYF. DNA for the CDR3: TGTGCCAGCAGACAGAGCCTCTACGAGCAGTACTTC.

This clonotype was recorded at least ten times. The chain combines TRBV11-3 with TRBJ2-1, with TRBD2 identical over 9 bases. The junction had 16 bases not matched to a gene; V was cut back by 11 bases and J by 5 bases. Germline-derived CDR1 and CDR2 are SGHNT and YENEEA. The CDR3 runs to 16 residues. The chain's CDR3 is CAETGPSGVGNNEQFF. The CDR3 coding sequence is TGTGCCGAGACAGGGCCTAGCGGGGTGGGGAACAATGAGCAGTTCTTC.

This clonotype was found a few times. The V gene is TRBV19, the J gene TRBJ2-7; TRBD1 aligns across 8 bases. This CDR3 region has 15 residues. The V segment lost 5 bases and the J segment 3 bases; nucleotides outside the gene matches: 9. CDR1 and CDR2 (germline): LNHDA, SQIVND (reference sequence). The CDR3 spells CASSPWTGTFYEQYF. The CDR3 nucleotides read TGTGCCAGTAGTCCATGGACAGGGACGTTCTACGAGCAGTACTTC.

This clonotype was counted many times. V gene TRBV7-2 combines with J gene TRBJ2-7; 9 bases line up with TRBD1. The CDR3 is 14 amino acids. V was clipped by 4 bases and J by 2 bases; unmatched bases: 3. The V gene's germline CDR1 is SGHTA and CDR2 FQGNSA. CDR3 loop: CASSYGQGTYEQYF. CDR3 DNA sequence: TGTGCCAGCAGCTACGGACAGGGGACCTACGAGCAGTACTTC.